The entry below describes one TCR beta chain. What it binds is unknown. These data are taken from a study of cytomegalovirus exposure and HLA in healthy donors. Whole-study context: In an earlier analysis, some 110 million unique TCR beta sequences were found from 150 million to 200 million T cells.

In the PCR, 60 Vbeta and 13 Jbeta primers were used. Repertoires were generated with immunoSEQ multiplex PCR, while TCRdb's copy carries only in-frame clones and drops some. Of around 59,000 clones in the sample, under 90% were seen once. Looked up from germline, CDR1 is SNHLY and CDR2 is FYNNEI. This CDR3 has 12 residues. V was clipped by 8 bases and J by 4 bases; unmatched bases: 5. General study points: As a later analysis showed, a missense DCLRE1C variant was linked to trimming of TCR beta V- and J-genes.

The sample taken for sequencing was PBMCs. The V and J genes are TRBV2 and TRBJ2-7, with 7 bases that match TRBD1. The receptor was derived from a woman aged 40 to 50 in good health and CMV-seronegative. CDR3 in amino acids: CASVGGRYEQYF. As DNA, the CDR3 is TGTGCCAGCGTAGGGGGCCGGTACGAGCAGTACTTC.